This TCR beta chain was obtained from a study of post-analysis software for immune sequencing data. The overall study: Included courses were relapsing-remitting and secondary progressive multiple sclerosis; progressive-relapsing multiple sclerosis was also included.

The trim removed 1 base at V and 0 bases at J, leaving 5 bases unmatched. Germline V gene data show CDR1 as LNHNV and CDR2 as YYDKDF (reference sequence). There are 16 residues in the CDR3. With regard to this clonotype: The antigen remains undetermined.

Study-level findings and limits: Samples from one preparation batch, clustered by F measure, grouped strongly together. Patients showed TRBV5-6, TRBV5-1 and TRBV20-1 among roughly five TRBV segments more frequent than in controls. Compared with controls, patients showed significantly lower normalized Chao1 diversity.

Unique-molecular-identifier-tagged TCR beta cDNA libraries were used. Each sample of about 0.9 to 11 million input T cells yielded about 500,000 cDNA molecules, so each molecule approximated one T cell. Each CDR3 protein is one row after TCRdb ran MiXCR on the PCR reads. The sample lists approximately 730,000 distinct CDR3 sequences, around 46% seen once, with 4.9% in the top ten. Sequencing input: blood. This clonotype was obtained from a girl between 5 and 17 years old with multiple sclerosis. The chain joins TRBV15 to TRBJ2-5; 7 nucleotides align to TRBD1. The CDR3 DNA reads as TGTGCCACCAGCAGAGCGACAGGGAAGTACCAAGAGACCCAGTACTTC. Translation gives CATSRATGKYQETQYF.